This T cell receptor (beta chain) was captured by sequencing in a study of blood T cells in healthy people across ages. The CDR3 runs to 12 residues. Trimming took 5 bases from V and 7 from J, leaving 11 bases between them. The germline CDR1 and CDR2 sequences are MNHEY and SMNVEV (reference sequence). Isolating PBMCs gave at least 6 million of these cells per sample. Total RNA, at least 5 micrograms per sample, was extracted from PBMCs. Whole-study findings and limits: Estimated diversity across one million T cells was deemed an underestimate.

Together with a sample-barcoded 5' primer, a J-beta primer mix was included in a second PCR lasting about 7 to 11 cycles. TCRdb re-called the 5' RACE reads with MiXCR, one entry per CDR3 protein. The sample contains 550,000 to 700,000 distinct CDR3 sequences, 27% of which appear only once. About this clonotype: Its specificity is unknown.

Source material: blood. The sequence derives from a woman aged 65 to 85 in good health. The chain uses TRBV27 and TRBJ1-1; D perhaps matches TRBD1 (5 bases). CDR3 nucleotide sequence: TGTGCCAGCAGTCTCCGGGACGGTGAAGCTTTCTTT. It yields the protein CASSLRDGEAFF.